What follows is one T cell receptor beta chain and its context. Antigen: not known. Deletions cut 4 bases from V and 4 bases from J, with 18 bases between. The CDR3 runs 15 residues. Germline CDR1 SGHRS, CDR2 YFSETQ. This entry is derived from a study of OX40 agonist ivuxolimab in advanced cancers. Overall study: Three patients showed partial responses: one hepatocellular carcinoma and two cutaneous melanoma cases. Findings and caveats of the study: Expanded clones tended on average to be more numerous among CD8+ T cells than CD4+.

Measured with immunoSEQ multiplex PCR; TCRdb has only the in-frame clones, and not every one. This table holds about 48,000 clones, roughly 86% found once. The TCR comes from an adult with an advanced solid tumor such as melanoma, head and neck, liver or kidney cancer. V is TRBV5-1 and J is TRBJ2-7; a possible D gene is TRBD1 (6 bases). Material: CD4+ or CD8+ T cells sorted from blood, obtained in a trial of the OX40 agonist ivuxolimab. CDR3 coding DNA: TGCGCCAGCAGCCTAGAATACGTACAGGGTTACGAGCAGTACTTC. This encodes CASSLEYVQGYEQYF.